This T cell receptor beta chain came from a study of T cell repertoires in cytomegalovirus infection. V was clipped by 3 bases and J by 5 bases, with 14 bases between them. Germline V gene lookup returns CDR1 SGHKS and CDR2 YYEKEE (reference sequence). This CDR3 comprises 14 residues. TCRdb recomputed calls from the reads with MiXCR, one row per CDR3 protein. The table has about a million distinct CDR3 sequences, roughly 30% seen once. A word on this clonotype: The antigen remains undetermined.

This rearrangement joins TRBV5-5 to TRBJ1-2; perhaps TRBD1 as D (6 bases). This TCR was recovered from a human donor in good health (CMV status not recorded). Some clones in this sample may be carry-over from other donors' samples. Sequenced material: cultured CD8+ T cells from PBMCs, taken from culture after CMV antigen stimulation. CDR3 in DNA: TGTGCCAGCAGCTCTCGGAACAGGGAGTATGGCTACACCTTC. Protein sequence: CASSSRNREYGYTF.